These 13 T cell receptor beta chains were sequenced from one sample in a study of type 1 regulatory T cells. MiXCR was run by TCRdb on the reads, yielding one entry per CDR3 protein. The table includes tens of thousands of distinct CDR3 sequences, over 40% detected once. These receptors have no known antigen. Sequencing input: cultured T cells, either the whole culture or a sorted T cell fraction (not recorded which). The receptors stem from a human donor in good health.

This clonotype was detected a few times. This chain joins TRBV6-5 and TRBJ2-3, with D unresolved. V was trimmed by 9 bases and J by 1 base, leaving 17 bases between them. The germline V gene encodes CDR1 MNHEY and CDR2 SVGAGI. This CDR3 comprises 15 residues. In DNA form, the CDR3 reads TGTGCCAGTGGGCCTCGTAAGGTTCGCACAGATACGCAGTATTTT. Translating gives CASGPRKVRTDTQYF.

This clonotype turned up a few times. V and J are TRBV4-3 and TRBJ2-1, with TRBD2 as a possible D gene (7 bases). Per the germline V gene, CDR1 is LGHNA and CDR2 is YSLEER. The CDR3 is 17 residues long. V lost 3 bases and J 6 bases, leaving 21 bases between the germline ends. Here the CDR3 DNA reads TGCGCCAGCAGCCAGGGCCGGGGAGGGGGGTTGGGCAATGAGCAGTTCTTC. Translated: CASSQGRGGGLGNEQFF.

V is TRBV5-1 and J is TRBJ2-1; 9 nucleotides align to TRBD1. CDR3 length equals 14 residues. In germline, CDR1 is SGHRS, CDR2 YFSETQ. The ends lost 6 bases at V and 3 bases at J; junction bases unmatched: 4. The CDR3 bases are TGCGCCAGCAACCCGGGACAGGGCTACAATGAGCAGTTCTTC. This encodes CASNPGQGYNEQFF.

Comments on this clonotype: One end of the junction varies from germline; a read error may be responsible. The chain carries TRBV4-2 and TRBJ2-3; the match to TRBD2 covers 13 bases. The V gene's germline CDR1 is LGHNA and CDR2 YNFKEQ. This CDR3 comprises 17 residues. The CDR3 sequence is CASSRGLAGTTTDTHYF. The CDR3 DNA follows: TGTGCCAGCAGCCGGGGACTAGCGGGGACCACCACAGATACGCATTATTTT.

The rearrangement joins TRBV18 to TRBJ2-7, with 11 bases that match TRBD1. Germline V gene data show CDR1 as KGHSH and CDR2 as LQKENI. With 5 bases clipped from V and 0 bases from J, the junction kept 9 bases outside the gene matches. CDR3 length: 17 amino acids. The CDR3 DNA follows: TGTGCCAGCTCAACTTCATCCGGGACAGGGGGCTCCTACGAGCAGTACTTC. Translating it yields CASSTSSGTGGSYEQYF.

This clonotype appeared many times. V gene TRBV20-1 combines with J gene TRBJ2-1; tentatively, D is TRBD2 (5 bases). Germline V gene sequence: CDR1 DFQATT, CDR2 SNEGSKA (reference sequence). Trimming shortened V by 0 bases and J by 0 bases, and 15 bases separated the two germline ends. CDR3 length equals 17 residues. The CDR3 sequence is CSARDSSGEISYNEQFF. CDR3 coding DNA: TGCAGTGCTAGAGATAGCAGCGGAGAGATCTCCTACAATGAGCAGTTCTTC.

In this sample, this clonotype turned up a few times. The rearrangement links TRBV18 to TRBJ2-3; 11 bases align to TRBD2. Per the germline V gene, CDR1 is KGHSH and CDR2 is LQKENI. V was pared by 1 base and J by 4 bases, with 4 bases of the junction left unmatched. The CDR3 spans 16 residues. For the CDR3, the DNA is TGTGCCAGCTCACCACTAGCGGGGGGGCCCGCAGATACGCAGTATTTT. Residues: CASSPLAGGPADTQYF. Combining the CDR3 with reference TRBV18 and TRBJ2-3 gives the whole variable domain NAGVMQNPRHLVRRRGQEARLRCSPMKGHSHVYWYRQLPEEGLKFMVYLQKENIIDESGMPKERFSAEFPKEGPSILRIQQVVRGDSAAYFCASSPLAGGPADTQYFGPGTRLTVL.

This rearrangement joins TRBV12-3 or TRBV12-4 to TRBJ2-7; TRBD1 matches 8 bases. Trimming at V came to 7 bases and at J to 2 bases, leaving 10 bases not matched to a gene. CDR3 length equals 15 residues. Written as DNA, the CDR3 is TGTGCCAGCACCTCCCGGGGCAGGGGGCCCTACGAGCAGTACTTC. It codes for CASTSRGRGPYEQYF.

This chain uses TRBV7-2 with TRBJ2-7; the D gene is possibly TRBD1 (5 bases). CDR3 length: 12 amino acids. V gave up 4 bases and J gave up 3 bases, with 7 bases separating them. Germline CDR1 SGHTA, CDR2 FQGNSA. The CDR3 sequence: CASSSQGYEQYF. CDR3 DNA: TGTGCCAGCAGCTCGCAGGGCTACGAGCAGTACTTC.

This clonotype was found a few times. The V call is TRBV28, the J call TRBJ1-5; perhaps TRBD1 as D (5 bases). The V end lost 4 bases, the J end lost 2 bases, and 12 bases lay between the germline ends. The V gene's germline CDR1 is MDHEN and CDR2 SYDVKM. The CDR3 spans 15 residues. The CDR3 DNA reads TGTGCCAGCAGTTCTCCGGCGGGGGGCAATCAGCCCCAGCATTTT. Its protein is CASSSPAGGNQPQHF.

The CDR3 protein is CASILAPEGGEQFF. CDR3 sequence (DNA): TGTGCCAGCATCCTAGCGCCTGAAGGTGGTGAGCAGTTCTTC. The chain has TRBV2 and TRBJ2-1; possibly TRBD2 for D (6 bases). CDR3 length: 14 residues. V dropped 7 bases and J dropped 9 bases, with 19 bases sitting between them. Per the germline V gene, CDR1 is SNHLY and CDR2 is FYNNEI.

This clonotype was recorded many times. The chain links TRBV20-1 to TRBJ2-5; no reliable D call. Trimming removed 1 base from V and 4 bases from J, with 13 bases in between. CDR3 length: 14 amino acids. Germline assignment: CDR1 DFQATT and CDR2 SNEGSKA (reference sequence). The CDR3 loop reads CSARVGRKAETQYF. The DNA of the CDR3 is TGCAGTGCTAGAGTTGGCCGAAAAGCAGAGACCCAGTACTTC.

Note on this clonotype: Relative to the germline gene, one junction end is altered; a read error may explain this. The V and J genes are TRBV5-1 and TRBJ1-1; weak D call: TRBD1 (6 bases). In germline, CDR1 is SGHRS, CDR2 YFSETQ. The CDR3 runs 15 residues. The DNA of the CDR3 is TGCGCCAGCAGCACCCCCCCAGGGGTCGGCACTGGAGCTTTCTTT. This translates into CASSTPPGVGTGAFF.